This T cell receptor beta chain appears in the sequencing data of a study of T cells in Graves' hyperthyroidism and ophthalmopathy. The germline gives CDR1 SGHRS, CDR2 YFSETQ. This CDR3 spans 15 amino acids. V gave up 3 bases and J gave up 9 bases; unmatched junction bases: 9. What was amplified from RNA transcripts were TCR beta CDR3 regions. In the first-round RT-PCR of the TCR CDR3, the HTBI primer set was used. MiXCR was run by TCRdb on the multiplex PCR reads, yielding one entry per CDR3 protein. Of roughly 400,000 distinct CDR3 sequences in the sample, roughly an eighth were seen once. This clonotype was counted ten times or more.

This chain uses TRBV5-1 with TRBJ2-1; TRBD2 matches 10 bases. This receptor was identified in a man between 45 and 60 years old with Graves' ophthalmopathy. Sequenced material: blood. CDR3 sequence reads: CASSSSGSPSVEQFF. CDR3 coding DNA: TGCGCCAGCAGCTCTAGCGGGAGTCCGTCTGTTGAGCAGTTCTTC.